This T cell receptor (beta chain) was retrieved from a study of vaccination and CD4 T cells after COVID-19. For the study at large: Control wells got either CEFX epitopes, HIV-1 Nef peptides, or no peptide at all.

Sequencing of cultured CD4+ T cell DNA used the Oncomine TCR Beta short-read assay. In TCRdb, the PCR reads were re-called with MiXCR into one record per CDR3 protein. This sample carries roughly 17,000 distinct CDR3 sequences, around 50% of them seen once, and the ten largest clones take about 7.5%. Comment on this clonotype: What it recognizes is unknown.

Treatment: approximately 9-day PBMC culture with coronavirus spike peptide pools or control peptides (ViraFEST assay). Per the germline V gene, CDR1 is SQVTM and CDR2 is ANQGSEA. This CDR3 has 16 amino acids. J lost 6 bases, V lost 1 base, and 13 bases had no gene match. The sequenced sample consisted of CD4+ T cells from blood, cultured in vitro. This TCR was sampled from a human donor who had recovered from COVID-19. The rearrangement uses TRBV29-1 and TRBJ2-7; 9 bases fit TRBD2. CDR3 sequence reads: CSVEVPSGTSLGEQYF. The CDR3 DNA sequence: TGCAGCGTTGAAGTCCCCTCCGGGACTAGCCTCGGCGAGCAGTACTTC.